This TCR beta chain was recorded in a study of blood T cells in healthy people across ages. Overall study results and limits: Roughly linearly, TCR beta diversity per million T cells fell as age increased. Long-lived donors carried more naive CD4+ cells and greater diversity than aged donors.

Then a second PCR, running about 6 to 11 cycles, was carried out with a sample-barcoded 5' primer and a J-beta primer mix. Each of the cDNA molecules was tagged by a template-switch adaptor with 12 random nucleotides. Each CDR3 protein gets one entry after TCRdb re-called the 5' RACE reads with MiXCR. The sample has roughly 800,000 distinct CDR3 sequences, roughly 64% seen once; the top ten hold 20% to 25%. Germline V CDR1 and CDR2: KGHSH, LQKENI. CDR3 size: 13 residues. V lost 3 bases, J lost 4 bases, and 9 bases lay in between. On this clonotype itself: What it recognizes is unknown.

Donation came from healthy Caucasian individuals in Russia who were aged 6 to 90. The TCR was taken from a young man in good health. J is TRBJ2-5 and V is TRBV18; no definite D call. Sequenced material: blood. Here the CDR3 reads CASSPTPGETQYF. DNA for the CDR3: TGTGCCAGCTCACCGACCCCAGGAGAGACCCAGTACTTC.